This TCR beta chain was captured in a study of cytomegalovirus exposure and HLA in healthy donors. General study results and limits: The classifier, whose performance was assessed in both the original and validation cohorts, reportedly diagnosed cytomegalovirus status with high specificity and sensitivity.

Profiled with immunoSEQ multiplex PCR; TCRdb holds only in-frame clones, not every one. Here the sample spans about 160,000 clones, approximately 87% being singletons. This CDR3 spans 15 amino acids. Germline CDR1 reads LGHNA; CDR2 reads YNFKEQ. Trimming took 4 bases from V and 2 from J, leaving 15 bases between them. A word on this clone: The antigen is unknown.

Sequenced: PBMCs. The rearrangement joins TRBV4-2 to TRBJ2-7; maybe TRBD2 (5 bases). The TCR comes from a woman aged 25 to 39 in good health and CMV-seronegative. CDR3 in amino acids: CASSPNNRGTYEQYF. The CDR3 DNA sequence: TGTGCCAGCAGCCCTAATAACCGGGGAACCTACGAGCAGTACTTC.